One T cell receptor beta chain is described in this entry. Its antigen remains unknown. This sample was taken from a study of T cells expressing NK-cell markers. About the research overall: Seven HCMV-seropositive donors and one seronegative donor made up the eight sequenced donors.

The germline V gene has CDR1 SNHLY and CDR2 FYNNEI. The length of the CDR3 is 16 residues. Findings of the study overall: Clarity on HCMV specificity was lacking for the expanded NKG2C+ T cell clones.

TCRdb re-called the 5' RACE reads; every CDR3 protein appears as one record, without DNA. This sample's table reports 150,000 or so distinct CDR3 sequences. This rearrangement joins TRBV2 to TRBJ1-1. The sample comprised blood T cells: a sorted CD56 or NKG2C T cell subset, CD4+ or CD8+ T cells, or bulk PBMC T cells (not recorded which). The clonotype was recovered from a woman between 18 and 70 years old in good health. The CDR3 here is CASTLEGGYSPTEAFF.